These T cell receptor beta chains were read from a single sample in a study of blood T cell repertoires in COVID-19. Using immunoSEQ multiplex PCR, the repertoire was profiled, and TCRdb retains in-frame clones only, with some absent. The sample has hundreds of thousands of clones, around 90% seen once. Sequenced sample: PBMCs or T cells enriched from blood (not recorded which). All receptors come from a woman aged 30 to 39 who had recovered from COVID-19. Each CDR3 is given with its conserved first and last residue. D genes are given only for firm matches. Clone size appears in some rows only: once, few, many, or a class for an expanded clone.

J gene: TRBJ2-1
D gene: NA
V gene: TRBV10-3
clone size: NA
CDR3 protein: CAIRRGLSVDEQFF
CDR3 DNA: TGTGCCATCCGACGGGGTCTTTCGGTCGATGAGCAGTTCTTC

J gene: TRBJ1-2
D gene: TRBD1
V gene: TRBV19
clone size: once
CDR3 protein: CASTPEPYRGGYTF
CDR3 DNA: TGTGCCAGTACCCCCGAACCGTACAGGGGTGGCTACACCTTC

J gene: TRBJ1-1
D gene: TRBD1
V gene: TRBV5-1
clone size: NA
CDR3 protein: CASSLKQGTTEAFF
CDR3 DNA: TGCGCCAGCAGCTTAAAACAGGGGACCACTGAAGCTTTCTTT

J gene: TRBJ2-3
D gene: TRBD2
V gene: TRBV4-1
clone size: NA
CDR3 protein: CASSQDWASGGSSTDTQYF
CDR3 DNA: TGCGCCAGCAGCCAAGATTGGGCTAGCGGGGGTTCTAGCACAGATACGCAGTATTTT

J gene: TRBJ2-3
D gene: NA
V gene: TRBV4-1
clone size: NA
CDR3 protein: CASSRGQTSTDTQYF
CDR3 DNA: TGCGCCAGCAGCCGTGGACAAACCTCCACAGATACGCAGTATTTT

J gene: TRBJ2-3
D gene: NA
V gene: TRBV5-1
clone size: NA
CDR3 protein: CASSLAFGTDTQYF
CDR3 DNA: TGCGCCAGCAGCTTGGCCTTCGGCACAGATACGCAGTATTTT

J gene: TRBJ2-3
D gene: NA
V gene: TRBV6-5
clone size: NA
CDR3 protein: CASRQAASTDTQYF
CDR3 DNA: TGTGCCAGCCGCCAAGCGGCTAGCACAGATACGCAGTATTTT

J gene: TRBJ1-4
D gene: NA
V gene: TRBV5-6
clone size: NA
CDR3 protein: CASSAGEDEKLFF
CDR3 DNA: TGTGCCAGCAGCGCTGGGGAGGACGAAAAACTGTTTTTT

J gene: TRBJ2-7
D gene: TRBD1
V gene: TRBV27
clone size: NA
CDR3 protein: CASSFTGEAYEQYF
CDR3 DNA: TGTGCCAGCAGTTTCACAGGGGAAGCCTACGAGCAGTACTTC

J gene: TRBJ2-2
D gene: TRBD2
V gene: TRBV7-3
clone size: few
CDR3 protein: CASSPIVPIRAGAINTGELFF
CDR3 DNA: TGTGCCAGCAGCCCTATCGTACCCATTCGAGCGGGGGCGATAAACACCGGGGAGCTGTTTTTT

J gene: TRBJ2-1
D gene: NA
V gene: TRBV20-1
clone size: NA
CDR3 protein: CSALYNEQFF
CDR3 DNA: TGCAGTGCTCTATACAATGAGCAGTTCTTC

J gene: TRBJ2-2
D gene: NA
V gene: TRBV10-3
clone size: NA
CDR3 protein: CAISVGSVTGELFF
CDR3 DNA: TGTGCCATCAGTGTAGGCAGCGTCACCGGGGAGCTGTTTTTT

J gene: TRBJ1-6
D gene: NA
V gene: TRBV28
clone size: once
CDR3 protein: CASRRSGGGGNSPLHF
CDR3 DNA: TGTGCCAGCAGGCGGTCCGGGGGAGGCGGTAATTCACCCCTCCACTTT

J gene: TRBJ2-1
D gene: TRBD1
V gene: TRBV29-1
clone size: NA
CDR3 protein: CSVDLNGQGRNEQFF
CDR3 DNA: TGCAGCGTTGACCTGAATGGACAGGGGCGGAATGAGCAGTTCTTC

J gene: TRBJ1-2
D gene: TRBD1
V gene: TRBV4-3
clone size: NA
CDR3 protein: CASSQDFGDRTPGYTF
CDR3 DNA: TGCGCCAGCAGCCAAGATTTTGGGGACAGGACCCCTGGCTACACCTTC

J gene: TRBJ2-1
D gene: TRBD2
V gene: TRBV18
clone size: NA
CDR3 protein: CASSLAGGPYNEQFF
CDR3 DNA: TGTGCCAGCTCTCTAGCGGGAGGGCCCTACAATGAGCAGTTCTTC

J gene: TRBJ2-3
D gene: TRBD2
V gene: TRBV13
clone size: once
CDR3 protein: CASSDGLVSIDTQYF
CDR3 DNA: TGTGCCAGCAGCGACGGACTAGTCAGTATAGATACGCAGTATTTT